The clone carrying this T cell receptor beta chain was seen at least ten times. Antigen unknown. This sample is part of a study of T cell repertoires in cytomegalovirus infection. Germline V lookup: CDR1 MNHNS, CDR2 SASEGT. V was pared by 5 bases and J by 0 bases, with 15 bases between. The CDR3 extends over 16 amino acids. Overall study findings and caveats: Carriage of CMV together with the relevant HLA was identifiable through cumulative public TCR beta family frequency.

TCRdb reanalysed the reads using MiXCR and keeps one entry per CDR3 protein. Among a few hundred thousand distinct CDR3 sequences, 9.5% were seen once, and the ten largest hold around 4%. The chain carries TRBV6-1 and TRBJ2-3; weak D call: TRBD2 (5 bases). The receptor comes from a human donor in good health (CMV status not recorded). Some clones in this sample may be carry-over from other donors' samples. Sequenced sample: PBMCs. The CDR3 DNA sequence: TGTGCCAGCAGTTCAGGCCGGGGTCCTAGCACAGATACGCAGTATTTT. Its protein is CASSSGRGPSTDTQYF.